The 26 T cell receptor beta chains reported below all come from one sample, sequenced in a study of T cells in placental villitis. Notes on the study in general: Median clonality was about 0.052 in villitis of unknown etiology placentae versus 0.006 in controls.

Their recognized antigens are unknown. Sequencing used immunoSEQ v4. Data came from immunoSEQ multiplex PCR; TCRdb stores just in-frame clones and leaves some out. In the table there are 700 to 900 clones, over 75% of which are singletons. The specimen sequenced was placental tissue containing maternal and fetal cells. The receptor source for this set is a human patient with villitis of unknown etiology; the placental T cells may come from both mother and fetus.

The chain couples TRBV13 to TRBJ2-7; a weak D match, TRBD1 (6 bases). The V gene's germline CDR1 is PRHDT and CDR2 FYEKMQ (reference sequence). Trimming took off 1 base at V and 2 bases at J, with 12 bases between the two ends. The CDR3 spans 15 residues. The CDR3 nucleotides read TGTGCCAGCAGCTTAGAGGGGGATGGGGCCTACGAGCAGTACTTC. This sequence encodes CASSLEGDGAYEQYF.

This rearrangement joins TRBV12-3 or TRBV12-4 to TRBJ2-3; D is unresolved. The CDR3 totals 11 residues. The V gene lost 6 bases and the J gene lost 5 bases, with 6 bases spanning the gap. CDR3 amino acids: CASRTIDTQYF. The CDR3, as DNA: TGTGCCAGCAGGACCATAGATACGCAGTATTTT.

This chain uses TRBV19 with TRBJ1-1; D is ambiguous. The CDR3 loop spans 14 amino acids. Trimming removed 2 bases from V and 2 bases from J, with 9 bases in between. Germline V CDR1 and CDR2: LNHDA, SQIVND (reference sequence). The CDR3 region has the DNA TGTGCCAGTAGTATAAATCCAGCAAACACTGAAGCTTTCTTT. This gives the protein CASSINPANTEAFF.

The chain links TRBV5-1 to TRBJ2-1; perhaps TRBD2 as D (6 bases). From germline, CDR1 is SGHRS and CDR2 YFSETQ. The CDR3 runs 13 residues. V was trimmed by 5 bases and J by 0 bases, leaving 6 bases between them. The CDR3 DNA sequence: TGCGCCAGCAGGACTAGCTCCTACAATGAGCAGTTCTTC. This gives the protein CASRTSSYNEQFF.

This sequence joins TRBV21-1 and TRBJ1-1. TRBV21-1 is designated a pseudogene. CDR3 size: 12 residues. The CDR3 reads CASSASGRGAFF. For the CDR3, the DNA is TGTGCCAGCAGCGCATCGGGAAGGGGAGCTTTCTTT.

The chain uses TRBV6-4 and TRBJ2-1; a possible D gene is TRBD1 (6 bases). Looked up from germline, CDR1 is MRHNA and CDR2 is SNTAGT. Trimming took 4 bases from V and 9 from J, leaving 16 bases between them. This CDR3 contains 14 residues. The CDR3 nucleotides are TGTGCCAGCAGTGCCGCTGAGGGGGTTAGTGAGCAGTTCTTC. Amino acid sequence: CASSAAEGVSEQFF.

The chain carries TRBV5-4 and TRBJ2-2; D is undetermined. CDR1 and CDR2 (germline): SGHNT, YYREEE (reference sequence). The V gene lost 0 bases and the J gene lost 1 base, with 7 bases spanning the gap. The CDR3 has 15 residues. The CDR3 spells CASSLGQENTGELFF. CDR3 coding DNA: TGTGCCAGCAGCTTGGGGCAGGAGAACACCGGGGAGCTGTTTTTT.

The gene calls are TRBV5-4 and TRBJ2-3, with D uncertain. V was cut by 0 bases and J by 0 bases, with 11 bases left in between. The CDR3 extends over 16 amino acids. CDR1 SGHNT and CDR2 YYREEE come from the germline V gene (reference sequence). Here the CDR3 reads CASSLVVAKSTDTQYF. The DNA for the CDR3 is TGTGCCAGCAGCTTGGTGGTCGCTAAAAGCACAGATACGCAGTATTTT.

The V gene is TRBV25-1, the J gene TRBJ2-7, with 10 bases that match TRBD1. CDR3 length equals 14 residues. V was pared by 1 base and J by 3 bases, with 0 bases of the junction left unmatched. Germline lookup yields CDR1 MGHDK and CDR2 SYGVNS. CDR3 in DNA: TGTGCCAGCAGTGAATGGACAGGGGGCTACGAGCAGTACTTC. It is translated as CASSEWTGGYEQYF.

Comments on this clone: Other DNA sequences in this sample translate to the same CDR3. This rearrangement joins TRBV27 to TRBJ1-5, with D possibly matching TRBD1 (6 bases). Germline V gene sequence: CDR1 MNHEY, CDR2 SMNVEV (reference sequence). The V end was cut by 4 bases, the J end by 2 bases, with 9 bases between. The CDR3 is 14 residues long. DNA for the CDR3: TGTGCCAGCAGTTATAAGGGGGGCAATCAGCCCCAGCATTTT. Encoded protein: CASSYKGGNQPQHF.

The rearrangement joins TRBV20-1 to TRBJ2-7, with D possibly matching TRBD2 (5 bases). The CDR3 consists of 10 residues. Deletions cut 6 bases from V and 2 bases from J, with 5 bases between. Per the germline V gene, CDR1 is DFQATT and CDR2 is SNEGSKA (reference sequence). DNA for the CDR3: TGCAGTGCGACTACCTACGAGCAGTACTTC. This gives the protein CSATTYEQYF.

The chain carries TRBV19 and TRBJ2-1; D is undetermined. Trimming left V 2 bases short and J 3 bases short, with 5 bases between. Germline V CDR1 and CDR2: LNHDA, SQIVND (reference sequence). The CDR3 loop spans 13 amino acids. CDR3 in DNA: TGTGCCAGTAGTATAAGGGACTACAATGAGCAGTTCTTC. The encoded protein is CASSIRDYNEQFF.

This chain connects TRBV29-1 to TRBJ2-5; TRBD1 agrees at 8 bases. The CDR3 totals 13 residues. Germline-derived CDR1 and CDR2 are SQVTM and ANQGSEA. After removal of 6 bases from V and 5 bases from J, the junction contained 8 bases not matched to a gene. Written as DNA, the CDR3 is TGCAGCGTCATACAGGGGGTTGGCGAGACCCAGTACTTC. Translating gives CSVIQGVGETQYF.

The rearrangement uses TRBV5-4 and TRBJ1-1; the match to TRBD1 covers 7 bases. The CDR3 spans 14 residues. CDR1 is SGHNT and CDR2 is YYREEE in the germline V gene (reference sequence). V was clipped by 4 bases and J by 4 bases; unmatched bases: 7. As DNA, the CDR3 is TGTGCCAGCAGCGCCGGGACAGAGGTCACTGAAGCTTTCTTT. Protein sequence: CASSAGTEVTEAFF.

The V gene is TRBV19, the J gene TRBJ1-5; 7 bases are shared with TRBD1. Germline CDR1 and CDR2: LNHDA and SQIVND (reference sequence). J lost 4 bases, V lost 5 bases, and 2 bases had no gene match. This CDR3 has 13 amino acids. The CDR3 sequence: CASSQGQNQPQHF. For the CDR3, the DNA is TGTGCCAGTAGTCAGGGACAGAATCAGCCCCAGCATTTT.

Concerning this clone itself: Germline is not matched at one junction end, which may reflect a read error. The rearrangement joins TRBV5-4 to TRBJ2-2; D is unclear. Germline loops: CDR1 SGHNT, CDR2 YYREEE (reference sequence). This CDR3 comprises 13 residues. Here the CDR3 reads CANSLGRTGELFF. Written as DNA, the CDR3 is TGTGCCAACAGCTTGGGCAGGACCGGGGAGCTGTTTTTT. The complete variable domain, with remaining parts taken from reference TRBV5-4 and TRBJ2-2, reads ETGVTQSPTHLIKTRGQQVTLRCSSQSGHNTVSWYQQALGQGPQFIFQYYREEENGRGNFPPRFSGLQFPNYSSELNVNALELDDSALYLCANSLGRTGELFFGEGSRLTVL.

V is TRBV6-4 and J is TRBJ2-2; possibly TRBD2 for D (5 bases). V lost 0 bases and J 5 bases, leaving 7 bases between the germline ends. Germline V gives CDR1 MRHNA, CDR2 SNTAGT. The CDR3 totals 14 residues. The CDR3 nucleotides read TGTGCCAGCAGTGACTCTTCGGGGACCGGGGAGCTGTTTTTT. Amino acid sequence: CASSDSSGTGELFF.

V is TRBV7-9 and J is TRBJ2-1; 9 bases are a match to TRBD2. Per germline, CDR1 SEHNR and CDR2 FQNEAQ (reference sequence). The V segment lost 4 bases and the J segment 1 base; nucleotides outside the gene matches: 14. This CDR3 is 19 amino acids long. CDR3 nucleotide sequence: TGTGCCAGCAGCTCACCGGGACTAGCATTGGGCCGTTCCTACAATGAGCAGTTCTTC. It codes for CASSSPGLALGRSYNEQFF.

The chain joins TRBV5-1 to TRBJ1-2; possibly TRBD1 for D (6 bases). The length of the CDR3 is 14 residues. The germline V gene encodes CDR1 SGHRS and CDR2 YFSETQ. Trimming stripped 0 bases from V and 4 bases from J, with 10 bases between. CDR3 in DNA: TGCGCCAGCAGCTTGGAGGACAGTTCCTATGGCTACACCTTC. Translating it yields CASSLEDSSYGYTF.

V usage is TRBV9 and J usage is TRBJ2-3, with D possibly TRBD2 on 5 matching bases. The ends were cut back, 0 bases at V and 9 bases at J, with 8 bases in the middle. The CDR3 is 12 residues long. Germline CDR1 and CDR2: SGDLS and YYNGEE. The CDR3 nucleotides read TGTGCCAGCAGCGTAGGAACGGGGACGCAGTATTTT. Translation: CASSVGTGTQYF. Filled out from reference TRBV9 and TRBJ2-3, the complete variable domain reads DSGVTQTPKHLITATGQRVTLRCSPRSGDLSVYWYQQSLDQGLQFLIQYYNGEERAKGNILERFSAQQFPDLHSELNLSSLELGDSALYFCASSVGTGTQYFGPGTRLTVL.

V and J are TRBV4-2 and TRBJ1-2; TRBD1 agrees at 7 bases. This CDR3 has 17 amino acids. Germline V gene data show CDR1 as LGHNA and CDR2 as YNFKEQ. Trimming cost V 1 base and J 5 bases; bases outside gene matches: 13. The CDR3 DNA sequence: TGTGCCAGCAGCCAAGGGCAGGGGGTCGAGCTCTCTTATGGCTACACCTTC. Its protein is CASSQGQGVELSYGYTF.

The V gene is TRBV5-1, the J gene TRBJ2-7, with D unclear. Trimming stripped 0 bases from V and 5 bases from J, with 6 bases between. In germline, CDR1 is SGHRS, CDR2 YFSETQ. This CDR3 spans 12 amino acids. The CDR3: CASSLGVDEQYF. The DNA of the CDR3 is TGCGCCAGCAGCTTGGGGGTGGACGAGCAGTACTTC.

The CDR3 loop is CASSSQAGTGAGYTF. The CDR3 coding sequence is TGTGCCAGCAGCTCCCAAGCCGGGACAGGGGCGGGCTACACCTTC. The gene calls are TRBV7-3 and TRBJ1-2; 10 nucleotides line up with TRBD1. This CDR3 has 15 amino acids. V shed 4 bases and J 8 bases; nucleotides not matched to a gene: 10. The germline CDR1 and CDR2 sequences are SGHTA and FQGTGA.

The rearrangement joins TRBV5-1 to TRBJ2-7; no clear D gene. CDR1 and CDR2 from the germline V gene are SGHRS and YFSETQ. The V and J ends lost 1 base and 6 bases respectively, with 5 bases between them. The CDR3 extends over 11 amino acids. The CDR3 reads CASSLSGEQYF. The CDR3 nucleotides are TGCGCCAGCAGCTTGTCGGGCGAGCAGTACTTC. Drawing the rest from reference TRBV5-1 and TRBJ2-7, the complete variable domain is KAGVTQTPRYLIKTRGQQVTLSCSPISGHRSVSWYQQTPGQGLQFLFEYFSETQRNKGNFPGRFSGRQFSNSRSEMNVSTLELGDSALYLCASSLSGEQYFGPGTRLTVT.

J is TRBJ2-5 and V is TRBV4-2; tentatively, D is TRBD2 (7 bases). The CDR3 totals 16 residues. Germline CDR1 LGHNA, CDR2 YNFKEQ. V dropped 0 bases and J dropped 5 bases, with 16 bases sitting between them. The chain's CDR3 is CASSQERGGAAETQYF. CDR3 coding DNA: TGTGCCAGCAGCCAAGAAAGAGGGGGGGCTGCCGAGACCCAGTACTTC.

The V and J genes are TRBV6-1 and TRBJ1-6; tentative D call: TRBD1 (5 bases). V gave up 3 bases and J gave up 14 bases, with 20 bases separating them. The CDR3 runs to 15 residues. CDR1 and CDR2 (germline): MNHNS, SASEGT. The CDR3 protein is CASSDGPGLSVALHF. In DNA form, the CDR3 reads TGTGCCAGCAGTGATGGCCCAGGGCTATCAGTGGCCCTCCACTTT.